A selection of T cell receptor beta chains follows, all from one sample in a study of T cells in Graves' hyperthyroidism and ophthalmopathy. TCRdb ran MiXCR on the multiplex PCR reads and lists one entry per CDR3 protein. The top ten hold around 25% of the sample, which has 300,000 to 400,000 distinct CDR3 sequences, approximately 15% seen once. The sample consisted of blood. These receptors all stem from a woman between 25 and 40 years old with Graves' hyperthyroidism. Both conserved end residues are part of each CDR3. The D gene is left open where the match is weak. Some rows have no size entry. The others give once, few or many, or a class for an expanded clone.

size | J | V | D | DNA | CDR3
many | TRBJ2-1 | TRBV27 | . | TGTGCCAGATTTTTGGACTGCTATGAGCAGTTCTTC | CARFLDCYEQFF
few | TRBJ1-6 | TRBV28 | . | TGTGCCAGCATGGGAGGCAATTCACCCCTCCACTTT | CASMGGNSPLHF
. | TRBJ2-7 | TRBV7-9 | TRBD1 | TGTGCCAGCAGCGTAGGGACAGGTCGTTTCTACGAGCAGTACTTC | CASSVGTGRFYEQYF
many | TRBJ2-1 | TRBV20-1 | TRBD2 | TGCAGTGCTCCCCGGCAACTAGCGGGAGGGGAGCAGTTCTTC | CSAPRQLAGGEQFF
few | TRBJ2-1 | TRBV6-5 | TRBD2 | TGTGCCAGCAGTTACTCGGGACTAGGTTCCTACAATGAGCAGTTCTTC | CASSYSGLGSYNEQFF
many | TRBJ2-3 | TRBV20-1 | TRBD1 | TGCAGTGCGGACAGGGAGGCAGATACGCAGTATTTT | CSADREADTQYF
many | TRBJ2-1 | TRBV6-1 | . | TGTGCCAGCAGTACAATTCGGTGGTCCTACAATGAGCAGTTCTTC | CASSTIRWSYNEQFF
. | TRBJ2-7 | TRBV10-1 | TRBD2 | TGCGCCAGCAGCGCGACTAGCGGGAGCGACGAGCAGTACTTC | CASSATSGSDEQYF
many | TRBJ2-7 | TRBV2 | . | TGTGCCAGCAGACCCGGCTCCTACGAGCAGTACTTC | CASRPGSYEQYF
many | TRBJ2-7 | TRBV27 | . | TGTGCCAGCAGTTCCTCCCTAATAGGCTACGAGCAGTACTTC | CASSSSLIGYEQYF
few | TRBJ2-7 | TRBV7-8 | . | TGTGCCAGCAGCACCCGGGACAACTACGAGCAGTACTTC | CASSTRDNYEQYF
few | TRBJ2-1 | TRBV20-1 | . | TGCAGTGCTGCCTTAGCTGGAGGGCTCAATGAGCAGTTCTTC | CSAALAGGLNEQFF
medium-sized | TRBJ1-5 | TRBV2 | . | TGTGCCAGCAGCTTCGACGGGAATCAGCCCCAGCATTTT | CASSFDGNQPQHF
few | TRBJ2-7 | TRBV30 | TRBD1 | TGTGCCTGGAGTCACCCTGAAGCCGGGACAGCGCGCTACGAGCAGTACTTC | CAWSHPEAGTARYEQYF
few | TRBJ1-2 | TRBV6-9 | . | TGTGCCAGCAGTTATATAGGTGGTGGCTACACCTTC | CASSYIGGGYTF
few | TRBJ1-3 | TRBV6-1 | TRBD1 | TGTGCCAGCAGCGAGACAGGGACCGGAAACACCATATATTTT | CASSETGTGNTIYF
few | TRBJ2-5 | TRBV12-3/TRBV12-4 | TRBD1 | TGTGCCAGCAGTTTCGGGACAGGGGAAGAGACCCAGTACTTC | CASSFGTGEETQYF
many | TRBJ2-5 | TRBV28 | TRBD1 | TGTGCCAGCAGTGGACTCGGGACAGGGGTGGGGGAGACCCAGTACTTC | CASSGLGTGVGETQYF